This note documents a single TCR beta chain sequence. The data were obtained in a study of blood T cell repertoires in COVID-19. Study-wide background: Both acute and convalescent COVID-19 samples were obtained from the United States, Italy and Spain. PBMCs, B-cell-depleted T cells, or T cells were the source of the cDNA or gDNA that made up the material.

V lost 3 bases and J lost 2; bases outside the gene matches: 19. Germline-derived CDR1 and CDR2 are MNHEY and SVGEGT. This CDR3 comprises 21 residues. Per the authors' pipeline: The authors estimated nucleated cell counts from reference gene primer amplification. The data were produced by immunoSEQ multiplex PCR, yet TCRdb's version contains in-frame clones alone and is incomplete. V, J and clone size are those of that table, while D and trimming were read from the DNA. The profile covers about 45,000 clones, with 80% appearing a single time and about 20% taken by the ten largest. This chain joins TRBV6-2 or TRBV6-3 and TRBJ2-2, with 9 bases fitting TRBD2. The sequenced material came from peripheral blood. This receptor was obtained from a man aged 65 to 79 with acute or convalescent COVID-19. The CDR3 nucleotides are TGTGCCAGCAGTTATGGACTACAGCGGGGGGCCTTATTTCGAAACACCGGGGAGCTGTTTTTT. This translates into CASSYGLQRGALFRNTGELFF.